This T cell receptor beta chain was captured by sequencing in a study of early T cells in non-severe SARS-CoV-2 infection. Findings and limits, study-wide: Matching against VDJdb likely underestimated virus-specific expansions, favoring anti-spike CD8.

Germline-derived CDR1 and CDR2 are SNHLY and FYNNEI. Trimming took 1 base from V and 3 from J, leaving 7 bases between them. CDR3 size: 13 residues. Comments on this clonotype: Its specificity is unknown.

Unique molecular identifier tags were affixed to discrete cDNA molecules. TCRdb ran MiXCR on the 5' RACE reads and lists one entry per CDR3 protein. Here the sample spans 66,000 or so distinct CDR3 sequences, under 15% being singletons. The clonotype originates from an adult who was a healthcare worker with PCR-confirmed SARS-CoV-2 infection or an uninfected control (not recorded which). V usage is TRBV2 and J usage is TRBJ2-7; no reliable D call. What was sequenced was whole blood. The DNA of the CDR3 is TGTGCCAGCAGTGAAGGGACCTACTACGAGCAGTACTTC. Its translation is CASSEGTYYEQYF.